These T cell receptor beta chains were read from a single sample in a study of blood T cell repertoires in COVID-19. Sequencing was performed with immunoSEQ multiplex PCR; in TCRdb, only in-frame clones are kept and a portion is missing. Among more than 300,000 clones listed, under 95% were seen once. Material for sequencing was peripheral blood. These receptor sequences come from a woman aged 18-35 years who had recovered from COVID-19. Both conserved end residues are part of each CDR3. A D gene is named only where the DNA matches it firmly. Rows may omit the clone size; those that give it use once, few, many or a size class.

>TRBJ2-5|NA|TRBV6-1|NA
TGTGCCAGCAGTGAAGCGCATCGTGTATCGACAGGTTGGCGAGAGACCCAGTACTTC
CASSEAHRVSTGWRETQYF
>TRBJ2-6|NA|TRBV18|few
TGTGCCAGCTCACCAGAAGGAGGTTACTCTGGGGCCAACGTCCTGACTTTC
CASSPEGGYSGANVLTF
>TRBJ1-4|NA|TRBV27|NA
TGTGCCAGCAGAGGTCCAGGCGAAAAACTGTTTTTT
CASRGPGEKLFF
>TRBJ1-1|NA|TRBV9|NA
TGTGCCAGCAGCATCAACCCAAGAGGTATGAACACTGAAGCTTTCTTT
CASSINPRGMNTEAFF
>TRBJ1-1|TRBD1|TRBV3-1/TRBV3-2|few
TGTGCCAGCAGCCCAGCAGGGGGTGAAGCTTTCTTT
CASSPAGGEAFF
>TRBJ1-2|NA|TRBV4-3|NA
TGCGCCAGCAGCCAGGGAGGGACGGCTAACTATGGCTACACCTTC
CASSQGGTANYGYTF
>TRBJ2-1|TRBD2|TRBV6-2/TRBV6-3|NA
TGTGCCAGCAGTTACGTACAAGGAGCGGGACCCACGTCCAATGAGCAGTTCTTC
CASSYVQGAGPTSNEQFF
>TRBJ1-2|TRBD1|TRBV5-3|once
TGTGCCAGAAGCGAGCCCCGGGACAGGGGGTCGTATGGCTACACCTTC
CARSEPRDRGSYGYTF
>TRBJ1-3|TRBD1|TRBV3-1/TRBV3-2|few
TGTGCCAGCCAGCGGACAGGGGGCTCGCTCAGCTCTGGAAACACCATATATTTT
CASQRTGGSLSSGNTIYF
>TRBJ1-1|NA|TRBV6-5|NA
TGTGCCAGCAGTACTAACACTGAAGCTTTCTTT
CASSTNTEAFF
>TRBJ1-3|NA|TRBV9|NA
TGTGCCAGCAGCGTCGGGAACACCATATATTTT
CASSVGNTIYF
>TRBJ1-2|NA|TRBV6-2/TRBV6-3|NA
TGTGCCAGCAGTTACGCCGACAGAAACTATGGCTACACCTTC
CASSYADRNYGYTF
>TRBJ2-2|TRBD1|TRBV5-1|NA
TGCGCCAGCAGCCAAGCCGGGACAGGGAGATGGGACACCGGGGAGCTGTTTTTT
CASSQAGTGRWDTGELFF
>TRBJ2-5|TRBD1|TRBV19|once
TGTGCCAGCAAACTACAGGGGACAATGGGAGAGACCCAGTACTTC
CASKLQGTMGETQYF
>TRBJ2-1|NA|TRBV24-1|NA
TGTGCCACCAGTGACCTCCGGGACTACAATGAGCAGTTCTTC
CATSDLRDYNEQFF
>TRBJ2-2|NA|TRBV7-8|NA
TGTGCCAGCAGCAATACGGGACTTCAATCCGGGGAGCTGTTTTTT
CASSNTGLQSGELFF
>TRBJ1-5|TRBD1|TRBV19|NA
TGTGCCAGTAGTATCCAGAGGACAGGTCGGGATCAGCCCCAGCATTTT
CASSIQRTGRDQPQHF